The sequence of this T cell receptor beta chain was determined in a study of blood T cell repertoires in COVID-19. About the study: The analysed material was cDNA or gDNA that came from T cells, B-cell-depleted T cells, or PBMCs.

This clone was counted between two and nine times. TCRdb's copy holds only in-frame clones and misses some; the assay was immunoSEQ multiplex PCR. The data hold about 160,000 clones, with 70% to 85% observed a single time. Enrolled during active infection, Seattle patients were then followed longitudinally. CDR1 MNHEY and CDR2 SMNVEV come from the germline V gene (reference sequence). J gave up 4 bases and V 6 bases, and 5 bases lay outside the gene matches. This CDR3 has 13 residues. The chain joins TRBV27 to TRBJ1-2, with 7 bases fitting TRBD1. This receptor was identified in a middle-aged woman with COVID-19, enrolled during active disease. The sample was peripheral blood. CDR3 sequence: CASSHRGAYGYTF. In DNA, the CDR3 is TGTGCCAGCAGCCACAGGGGCGCCTATGGCTACACCTTC.